The 6 T cell receptor beta chains below were found in one sample sequenced in a study of blood T cell repertoires in COVID-19. Generated by immunoSEQ multiplex PCR, the TCRdb table keeps only in-frame clones and is missing some. The sample shows hundreds of thousands of clones, 70% to 90% of them seen only once. The specimen sequenced was peripheral blood. Receptor source: a woman under 40 with active or convalescent COVID-19.

The chain carries TRBV6-1 and TRBJ2-2, with a possible D match to TRBD1 (6 bases). The CDR3 contains 19 residues. Trimming left V 3 bases short and J 6 bases short, with 26 bases between. Germline V CDR1 and CDR2: MNHNS, SASEGT. In DNA form, the CDR3 reads TGTGCCAGCAGTGACGGTGCTGGGCAGGGGAACACGTTCCCCGGGGAGCTGTTTTTT. Translating gives CASSDGAGQGNTFPGELFF.

The V and J genes are TRBV7-8 and TRBJ1-2; 9 bases line up with TRBD1. Per the germline V gene, CDR1 is SGHVS and CDR2 is FQNEAQ. V trimming: 0 bases; J trimming: 2 bases; junction bases outside the gene matches: 10. The CDR3 spans 18 residues. The CDR3 here is CASSLASVWTGANYGYTF. CDR3 coding DNA: TGTGCCAGCAGCTTAGCGTCGGTATGGACAGGGGCAAACTATGGCTACACCTTC.

The table lists this clone with a few counts. The junction does not match germline at one end; this may be a read error. The rearrangement uses TRBV3-1 (or the pseudogene TRBV3-2) and TRBJ2-2; 7 bases align to TRBD2. CDR1 LGHDT and CDR2 YNNKEL come from the germline V gene (reference sequence). This CDR3 is 14 amino acids long. The chain's CDR3 is CASSPGLVTGELFF. The DNA of the CDR3 is TGTGCCAGCAGCCCTGGACTAGTCACCGGCGAGCTGTTTTTT.

The CDR3 DNA is TGCGCCAGCAGCTCAACAGGGAAGAGGGTGAACACTGAAGCTTTCTTT. This codes for CASSSTGKRVNTEAFF. This rearrangement joins TRBV5-1 to TRBJ1-1, with D perhaps matching TRBD1 (6 bases). The V and J ends lost 3 bases and 0 bases respectively, with 15 bases between them. This CDR3 spans 16 amino acids. The germline V gene has CDR1 SGHRS and CDR2 YFSETQ. Drawing the rest from reference TRBV5-1 and TRBJ1-1, the complete variable domain is KAGVTQTPRYLIKTRGQQVTLSCSPISGHRSVSWYQQTPGQGLQFLFEYFSETQRNKGNFPGRFSGRQFSNSRSEMNVSTLELGDSALYLCASSSTGKRVNTEAFFGQGTRLTVV.

A few counts support this clone. The chain joins TRBV6-5 to TRBJ1-2; D unresolved. Germline V gives CDR1 MNHEY, CDR2 SVGAGI. Deletions cut 0 bases from V and 0 bases from J, with 11 bases between. CDR3 size: 16 residues. CDR3 DNA: TGTGCCAGCAGTTACTCGATCGGGTTGGCTAACTATGGCTACACCTTC. Protein: CASSYSIGLANYGYTF.

The chain links TRBV5-6 to TRBJ1-1, with no clear D. V was trimmed by 0 bases and J by 4 bases, leaving 10 bases between them. Germline loops: CDR1 SGHDT, CDR2 YYEEEE. This CDR3 spans 14 amino acids. The CDR3 loop reads CASSLVGDPTEAFF. In DNA form, the CDR3 reads TGTGCCAGCAGCTTGGTCGGGGATCCCACTGAAGCTTTCTTT.